One sample yielded the 6 T cell receptor beta chains listed below, sequenced in a study of CXCR3-negative and CXCR3-positive naive CD8 T cells. 5' RACE with UMI labels generated the TRB cDNA libraries. TCRdb reprocessed the 5' RACE reads, with one entry per CDR3 protein and no DNA. Here the sample table reports approximately 83,000 distinct CDR3 sequences. Material: naive CXCR3- CD8+ T cells from blood. Stated subset: CD45RO-CCR7+CD27+CD95- naive CD8+ T cells lacking CXCR3 (TNR3-). These TCRs come from a human donor in good health. Some clones in this sample may be carry-over from other donors' samples.

This rearrangement joins TRBV7-9 to TRBJ1-1; TCRdb indicates TRBD1, and absent DNA this call remains unverified. Germline values: CDR1 SEHNR, CDR2 FQNEAQ (reference sequence). The CDR3 totals 12 residues. The CDR3: CASSLGQGAAFF.

The chain links TRBV21-1 to TRBJ2-7. TRBV21-1 is reported as a pseudogene. CDR3 length equals 14 residues. CDR3 loop: CASSKQSITYEQYF.

The chain recombines TRBV5-6 with TRBJ1-1; TCRdb reports TRBD1, a call that lacks DNA to check it against. The CDR3 spans 14 residues. Germline V gene sequence: CDR1 SGHDT, CDR2 YYEEEE. The CDR3 protein is CASSSGQGLEEAFF.

V is TRBV7-9 and J is TRBJ2-1; with no DNA, the TCRdb D assignment of TRBD2 cannot be verified. The CDR3 sequence is 15 residues long. Germline CDR1 and CDR2: SEHNR and FQNEAQ (reference sequence). The CDR3 here is CASRHPGTSDHEQFF.

The rearrangement joins TRBV29-1 to TRBJ2-2. The germline gives CDR1 SQVTM, CDR2 ANQGSEA. The CDR3 contains 11 residues. CDR3 in amino acids: CSVDTAGELFF.

The chain links TRBV5-4 to TRBJ2-7; lacking DNA, the TRBD2 call made by TCRdb goes unchecked. In germline, CDR1 is SGHNT, CDR2 YYREEE (reference sequence). The CDR3 contains 14 residues. CDR3 amino acids: CASSLEGLEDEQYF.